This TCR beta chain was sequenced for a study of OX40 agonist ivuxolimab in advanced cancers. Sequencing used immunoSEQ multiplex PCR; TCRdb keeps in-frame clones, though not all of them. The sample holds around 20,000 clones, about 83% seen once. CDR1 is MDHEN and CDR2 is SYDVKM in the germline V gene. V was clipped by 2 bases and J by 2 bases, with 9 bases between them. The CDR3 totals 14 residues. The sequences come from CD4+ or CD8+ T cells sorted from blood, collected in a trial of the OX40 agonist ivuxolimab. This rearrangement joins TRBV28 to TRBJ2-5; tentatively, D is TRBD1 or TRBD2 (5 bases each). The receptor comes from an adult with an advanced solid tumor such as melanoma, head and neck, liver or kidney cancer. CDR3 loop: CASSLEGYQETQYF. CDR3 nucleotide sequence: TGTGCCAGCAGTTTAGAGGGGTATCAAGAGACCCAGTACTTC.